This section outlines one TCR beta chain sequence together with its context. This CDR3 spans 18 amino acids. V was pared by 4 bases and J by 1 base, with 20 bases between. Germline V lookup: CDR1 SGHRS, CDR2 YFSETQ. These data belong to a study of OX40 agonist ivuxolimab in advanced cancers. The assay was immunoSEQ multiplex PCR, and TCRdb's table has in-frame clones only and misses some. The sample yields 85,000 to 100,000 clones, approximately 93% seen once. Source: CD4+ or CD8+ T cells sorted from blood, taken in a trial of the OX40 agonist ivuxolimab. This receptor was identified in an adult with an advanced solid tumor such as melanoma, head and neck, liver or kidney cancer. The gene calls are TRBV5-1 and TRBJ2-2; weak D call: TRBD2 (5 bases). In DNA form, the CDR3 reads TGCGCCAGCAGCCCCGCTCCAATAATGAGGGAGAACACCGGGGAGCTGTTTTTT. Residues: CASSPAPIMRENTGELFF.